This T cell receptor beta chain comes out of a study of T cell responses to AZD1222 COVID-19 vaccine. Here immunoSEQ multiplex PCR was the method, and the copy in TCRdb shows in-frame clones only, minus some. Found here are 130,000 or so clones, about 89% of them singletons; the top ten hold about 7.5%. CDR1 and CDR2 (germline): LGHNA, YSLEER. The CDR3 length is 14 residues. Trimming stripped 0 bases from V and 9 bases from J, with 13 bases between. The sequence came from an adult who received the MenACWY meningococcal vaccine as a control. The rearrangement links TRBV4-3 to TRBJ2-3; unclear D gene. The source material was peripheral blood, sampled 28 days after the second dose of the MenACWY control vaccine. The CDR3 nucleotides read TGCGCCAGCAGCCAAGAGGAGACTGGAGTAACGCAGTATTTT. Residues: CASSQEETGVTQYF.